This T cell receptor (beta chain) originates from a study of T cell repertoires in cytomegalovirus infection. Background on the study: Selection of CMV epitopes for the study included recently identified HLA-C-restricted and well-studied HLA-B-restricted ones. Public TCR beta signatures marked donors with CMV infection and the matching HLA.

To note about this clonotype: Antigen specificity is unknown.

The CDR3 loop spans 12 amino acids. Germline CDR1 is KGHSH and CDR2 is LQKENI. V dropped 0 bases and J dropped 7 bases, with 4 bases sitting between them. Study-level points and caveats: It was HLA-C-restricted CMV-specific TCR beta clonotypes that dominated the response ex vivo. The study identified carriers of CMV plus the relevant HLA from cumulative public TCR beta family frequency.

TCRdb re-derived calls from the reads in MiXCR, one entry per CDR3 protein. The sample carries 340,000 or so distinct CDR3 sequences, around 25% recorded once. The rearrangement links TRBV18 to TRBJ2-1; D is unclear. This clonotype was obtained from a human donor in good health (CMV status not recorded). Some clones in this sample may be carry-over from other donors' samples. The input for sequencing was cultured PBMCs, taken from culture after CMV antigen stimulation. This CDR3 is CASSPPTNEQFF. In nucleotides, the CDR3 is TGTGCCAGCTCACCACCCACAAATGAGCAGTTCTTC.